Each of the 5 T cell receptor beta chains below was sequenced from the same sample in a study of shared clonotypes between healthy human individuals. TCRdb's copy holds only in-frame clones and misses some; the assay was immunoSEQ multiplex PCR. The data hold hundreds of thousands of clones, with about 80% observed a single time. The source material was memory CD4+ T cells sorted from blood. Subset of the sample: CD45RA-negative fraction. The receptors were sampled from a woman aged 30 to 39 in good health.

The V gene is TRBV2, the J gene TRBJ2-5, with D tentatively TRBD2 (6 bases). The CDR3 totals 17 residues. The V end was cut by 4 bases, the J end by 0 bases, with 18 bases between. Germline V CDR1 and CDR2: SNHLY, FYNNEI. The CDR3: CASSGGLAGLYQETQYF. The CDR3 region has the DNA TGTGCCAGCAGTGGAGGCTTGGCGGGACTGTACCAAGAGACCCAGTACTTC.

The gene calls are TRBV7-9 and TRBJ2-7, with 11 bases fitting TRBD2. The CDR3 runs to 15 residues. Germline V gene data show CDR1 as SEHNR and CDR2 as FQNEAQ (reference sequence). V lost 4 bases and J lost 11; bases outside the gene matches: 13. The chain's CDR3 is CASSSSVSSGRDKYF. CDR3 nucleotide sequence: TGTGCCAGCAGCTCCTCCGTTAGTAGCGGGAGGGATAAGTACTTC. Variable domain in full (rest from reference TRBV7-9 and TRBJ2-7): DTGVSQNPRHKITKRGQNVTFRCDPISEHNRLYWYRQTLGQGPEFLTYFQNEAQLEKSRLLSDRFSAERPKGSFSTLEIQRTEQGDSAMYLCASSSSVSSGRDKYFGPGTRLTVT.

The J gene is TRBJ1-1, the V gene TRBV6-5; tentatively, D is TRBD1 (6 bases). The V end was cut by 4 bases, the J end by 7 bases, with 13 bases between. Germline V CDR1 and CDR2: MNHEY, SVGAGI. There are 13 residues in the CDR3. The CDR3 loop reads CASSLQGPLEAFF. CDR3 DNA: TGTGCCAGCAGTTTACAGGGACCCCTTGAAGCTTTCTTT.

The CDR3 is CASAPGLAVAGELFF. The CDR3 DNA reads as TGTGCCAGTGCCCCCGGACTAGCGGTCGCCGGGGAGCTGTTTTTT. The V and J genes are TRBV19 and TRBJ2-2; 10 bases are a match to TRBD2. V shed 8 bases and J 6 bases; nucleotides not matched to a gene: 9. CDR1 and CDR2 from the germline V gene are LNHDA and SQIVND (reference sequence). CDR3 length equals 15 residues.

This rearrangement joins TRBV28 to TRBJ1-2; TRBD1 matches at 10 bases. The germline V gene has CDR1 MDHEN and CDR2 SYDVKM. CDR3 length: 15 residues. Trimming at V came to 5 bases and at J to 5 bases, leaving 8 bases not matched to a gene. The CDR3 DNA is TGTGCCAGCAGTACTCAGGGACAGGGGTGGTATGGCTACACCTTC. Residues: CASSTQGQGWYGYTF.